This T cell receptor (beta chain) was identified during a study of CD8 T cells in Susac syndrome. Study summary: When blood was collected, patients with Susac syndrome were therapy-naive, were taking corticosteroids, or were receiving intravenous immunoglobulin alone.

Trimming left V 10 bases short and J 8 bases short, with 20 bases between. CDR3 length: 14 amino acids. CDR1 is KGHDR, CDR2 SFDVKD, per germline. With random hexamers, reverse transcription was performed on roughly 0.5 to 1 ug of RNA. TCRdb re-analysed the immunoSEQ multiplex PCR reads in MiXCR, keeping a single row per CDR3 protein. The table lists about 120,000 distinct CDR3 sequences, roughly 94% of them singletons, with 0.28% in the top ten. The sample comprised CD8+ T cells from PBMCs. This clonotype was obtained from a human donor with Susac syndrome. The chain recombines TRBV24-1 with TRBJ1-5; tentatively, D is TRBD1 (6 bases). CDR3 nucleotides: TGTGCCACTCTACAGGGACCTCGGGGGGAGCCCCAGCATTTT. This gives the protein CATLQGPRGEPQHF.